The source of this TCR beta chain is a study of T cells in Graves' hyperthyroidism and ophthalmopathy. Study background: Peripheral blood specimens were obtained at initial diagnosis, prior to any treatment.

Regions amplified from RNA transcripts were the TCR beta CDR3 regions. The TCR CDR3 was amplified in a first-round RT-PCR using the HTBI primer set. MiXCR, run by TCRdb on the multiplex PCR reads, gives a single entry per CDR3 protein. The sample gives fewer than 750,000 distinct CDR3 sequences, 14% to 15% of which show up once; about 4.5% is in the top ten. The CDR3 is 17 residues long. V lost 7 bases to trimming and J lost 3 bases, with 22 bases between them. Ten or more counts support this clonotype. The study included ophthalmopathy patients with Clinical Activity Score at least 3, NOSPECS grade at least 4 and duration under 3 months.

The chain links TRBV12-3 or TRBV12-4 to TRBJ2-4; D is possibly TRBD2 (8 bases). Sample: blood. The TCR originated in a woman in her forties with Graves' ophthalmopathy. CDR3 DNA: TGTGCCAGCACAAACCCGGGAGGGGGCAAGGGCAAAAACATTCAGTACTTC. This sequence encodes CASTNPGGGKGKNIQYF.